This TCR beta chain originates from a study of T cell changes during pregnancy in multiple sclerosis. Measured with immunoSEQ multiplex PCR; TCRdb has only the in-frame clones, and not every one. The sample holds about 58,000 clones, about 89% seen once. Trimming left V 1 base short and J 2 bases short, with 8 bases between. The length of the CDR3 is 14 residues. The germline CDR1 and CDR2 sequences are SGHTA and FQGNSA. The material sequenced was CD4+ T cells from peripheral blood mononuclear cells, taken after pregnancy. The V gene is TRBV7-2, the J gene TRBJ2-5, with unresolved D. This sequence was found in a female donor in good health, enrolled as a control in a pregnancy study. CDR3 protein: CASSLDVRQETQYF. DNA for the CDR3: TGTGCCAGCAGCTTAGATGTCAGACAAGAGACCCAGTACTTC.